The 23 T cell receptor beta chains given below trace back to one sample, sequenced in a study of spatial heterogeneity in lung cancer. Regarding time point: sample taken at primary tumor resection. TCRdb re-called the 5' RACE reads with MiXCR, one entry per CDR3 protein. The table includes about 35,000 distinct CDR3 sequences, approximately 3% detected once. The source material was normal lung tissue next to the tumor, sampled at surgery. Receptors were obtained from a male donor with early-stage non-small cell lung cancer.

At least ten counts were recorded for this clonotype. CDR3 sequence: CASSGASFRVGGYTF. DNA for the CDR3: TGTGCCAGCAGTGGGGCCTCCTTTCGCGTCGGTGGCTACACCTTC. The chain combines TRBV2 with TRBJ1-2; D remains unclear. Germline lookup yields CDR1 SNHLY and CDR2 FYNNEI. Trimming took off 4 bases at V and 7 bases at J, with 19 bases between the two ends. The CDR3 extends over 15 amino acids.

In this sample, this clonotype turned up many times. V and J are TRBV4-3 and TRBJ1-3; no clear D gene. The germline CDR1 and CDR2 sequences are LGHNA and YSLEER. The CDR3 loop spans 16 amino acids. With 4 bases removed from V and 0 bases from J, the gap between germline ends came to 13 bases. The CDR3: CASSLTGPVSGNTIYF. The DNA of the CDR3 is TGCGCCAGCAGCCTCACTGGGCCGGTCTCTGGAAACACCATATATTTT.

By share, this clonotype counts as medium-sized. The rearrangement uses TRBV11-2 and TRBJ2-1; D gene unclear. In germline, CDR1 is SGHAT, CDR2 FQNNGV. The ends were cut back, 5 bases at V and 6 bases at J, with 8 bases in the middle. The CDR3 is 12 residues long. As DNA, the CDR3 is TGTGCCAGCAGCCCACAACTCAATGAGCAGTTCTTC. This gives the protein CASSPQLNEQFF.

This clonotype was counted many times. The rearrangement uses TRBV10-3 and TRBJ2-3; D gene uncertain. Between the trimmed V and J ends, which lost 3 bases and 2 bases, there was a span of 9 bases. The CDR3 is 14 amino acids. Looked up from germline, CDR1 is ENHRY and CDR2 is SYGVKD. CDR3 in amino acids: CAISEFADTDTQYF. In DNA, the CDR3 is TGTGCCATCAGTGAATTCGCGGACACAGATACGCAGTATTTT.

There are many counts of this clonotype. The genes are TRBV9 and TRBJ2-7; D gene uncertain. Germline CDR1 SGDLS, CDR2 YYNGEE. V was clipped by 2 bases and J by 3 bases, with 12 bases between them. There are 14 residues in the CDR3. CDR3 nucleotides: TGTGCCAGCAGCGTTACAGCGTTATACTACGAGCAGTACTTC. Residues: CASSVTALYYEQYF.

This clonotype was counted ten times or more. This rearrangement joins TRBV20-1 to TRBJ1-2; D gene ambiguous. The CDR3 consists of 15 residues. Germline V gives CDR1 DFQATT, CDR2 SNEGSKA (reference sequence). Between the trimmed V and J ends, which lost 6 bases and 6 bases, there was a span of 23 bases. The CDR3 here is CSAIDGGRRFNGYTF. The CDR3 DNA reads TGCAGTGCCATAGACGGAGGCAGGAGGTTCAATGGCTACACCTTC.

This clonotype is labeled medium-sized. CDR3 bases: TGTGCCAGCTCACCGCCTATAAACACTGAAGCTTTCTTT. Translating it yields CASSPPINTEAFF. V gene TRBV18 combines with J gene TRBJ1-1; D remains unclear. The V gene's germline CDR1 is KGHSH and CDR2 LQKENI. Between the trimmed V and J ends, which lost 3 bases and 2 bases, there was a span of 7 bases. The CDR3 spans 13 residues.

This clonotype was recorded at least ten times. The chain has TRBV6-2 or TRBV6-3 and TRBJ2-1; no clear D. In germline, CDR1 is MNHEY, CDR2 SVGEGT. CDR3 length equals 14 residues. Trimming left V 5 bases short and J 5 bases short, with 13 bases between. The CDR3 is CASSDGPINNEQFF. DNA of the CDR3: TGTGCCAGCAGTGACGGTCCCATTAACAATGAGCAGTTCTTC.

This clonotype was detected only a few times. The chain recombines TRBV6-5 with TRBJ2-2; TRBD2 aligns across 8 bases. The CDR3 is 15 amino acids. Germline CDR1 is MNHEY and CDR2 is SVGAGI. J gave up 4 bases and V 2 bases, and 3 bases lay outside the gene matches. CDR3 region: CASSYLLAATGELFF. DNA of the CDR3: TGTGCCAGCAGTTACCTACTAGCGGCCACCGGGGAGCTGTTTTTT.

This clonotype was picked up many times. This chain connects TRBV28 to TRBJ2-4; the match to TRBD2 covers 7 bases. CDR3 length: 16 amino acids. Germline trimming cut 5 bases from V and 2 bases from J; bases unmatched to any gene: 9. Germline CDR1 MDHEN, CDR2 SYDVKM. The CDR3: CASSPLTSWTKNIQYF. The CDR3 region has the DNA TGTGCCAGCAGTCCCCTGACTAGCTGGACCAAAAACATTCAGTACTTC.

This clonotype was seen repeatedly, ten times or more. The rearrangement uses TRBV11-1 and TRBJ1-2, with 8 bases lining up with TRBD1. The CDR3 loop spans 15 amino acids. The J segment lost 3 bases and the V segment lost 4 bases, leaving 7 bases of the junction unmatched. Per germline, CDR1 SGHAT and CDR2 FQDESV (reference sequence). CDR3 residues: CASSSKTGADYGYTF. In nucleotides, the CDR3 is TGTGCCAGCAGCTCCAAGACAGGGGCGGACTATGGCTACACCTTC.

This sequence joins TRBV9 and TRBJ1-2, with TRBD1 as a possible D gene (6 bases). The CDR3 has 15 amino acids. CDR1 and CDR2 (germline): SGDLS, YYNGEE. V shed 5 bases and J shed 4 bases, with 18 bases lying between them. CDR3 bases: TGTGCCAGCAGGGACTCCCGAGGGGGGGGCTATGGCTACACCTTC. It is translated as CASRDSRGGGYGYTF.

This clonotype was seen ten or more times. The chain employs TRBV11-2 and TRBJ2-3, with 11 bases lining up with TRBD2. V dropped 0 bases and J dropped 6; count of bases not matched to a gene: 11. Germline loops: CDR1 SGHAT, CDR2 FQNNGV. The CDR3 consists of 18 residues. CDR3 sequence reads: CASSLDRLAGGTRDTQYF. The CDR3 nucleotides read TGTGCCAGCAGCTTAGATAGGTTAGCGGGGGGGACCAGGGATACGCAGTATTTT.

In this sample, this clonotype turned up many times. In DNA form, the CDR3 reads TGTGCCAGCAGCGTAGCCGCGGAGGGTCACCGGGAGCTGTTTTTT. This gives the protein CASSVAAEGHRELFF. This rearrangement joins TRBV9 to TRBJ2-2; perhaps TRBD2 as D (6 bases). Germline V gives CDR1 SGDLS, CDR2 YYNGEE. This CDR3 has 15 amino acids. V was cut by 0 bases and J by 9 bases, with 15 bases left in between.

Many counts were recorded for this clonotype. The V gene is TRBV6-2 or TRBV6-3, the J gene TRBJ1-1; 7 bases map to TRBD1. The CDR3 has 15 amino acids. Germline CDR1 MNHEY, CDR2 SVGEGT. V shed 7 bases, J shed 1 base, and the junction held 9 bases outside the gene matches. DNA of the CDR3: TGTGCCAGCACCTCAGGGGGACAAGAGAACACTGAAGCTTTCTTT. It is translated as CASTSGGQENTEAFF.

This clonotype was counted ten times or more. This chain connects TRBV5-1 to TRBJ2-3, with 9 bases lining up with TRBD2. The V and J ends lost 4 bases and 2 bases, in that order; junction bases with no gene match: 8. This CDR3 comprises 16 residues. Germline-derived CDR1 and CDR2 are SGHRS and YFSETQ. The CDR3 here is CASSPGSGRFTDTQYF. CDR3 bases: TGCGCCAGCAGCCCAGGTAGCGGGAGATTCACAGATACGCAGTATTTT.

This clonotype was picked up many times. The chain uses TRBV20-1 and TRBJ2-3; 8 nucleotides line up with TRBD2. Germline V gene data show CDR1 as DFQATT and CDR2 as SNEGSKA (reference sequence). This CDR3 comprises 18 residues. Germline trimming cut 2 bases from V and 2 bases from J; bases unmatched to any gene: 15. CDR3 DNA: TGCAGTGCTAGAAATCCGTTTCCGGCGGGAGGTTCCACAGATACGCAGTATTTT. Its translation is CSARNPFPAGGSTDTQYF.

This clonotype was observed many times. CDR3 protein: CASSPLGSGGAYETQYF. CDR3 nucleotides: TGTGCCAGCAGTCCCCTAGGGAGCGGGGGGGCCTATGAGACCCAGTACTTC. V usage is TRBV27 and J usage is TRBJ2-5, with 10 bases that match TRBD2. V trimming: 5 bases; J trimming: 5 bases; junction bases outside the gene matches: 14. The CDR3 loop spans 17 amino acids. Germline assignment: CDR1 MNHEY and CDR2 SMNVEV (reference sequence).

This clonotype occurred many times. V usage is TRBV9 and J usage is TRBJ1-1, with D perhaps TRBD1 (6 bases). Germline V CDR1 and CDR2: SGDLS, YYNGEE. V was pared by 0 bases and J by 8 bases, with 20 bases between. This CDR3 contains 16 residues. The CDR3 DNA follows: TGTGCCAGCAGCGTAGCTACACAGGGTTCTTGGAGGGAAGCTTTCTTT. Protein sequence: CASSVATQGSWREAFF.

The sample holds a few counts of this clonotype. The chain recombines TRBV30 with TRBJ2-3; TRBD2 might be the D (5 bases). The CDR3 is made up of 14 amino acids. Germline CDR1 and CDR2: GTSNPN and SVGIG (reference sequence). Between the trimmed V and J ends, which lost 6 bases and 0 bases, there was a span of 13 bases. The CDR3 DNA follows: TGTGCCTGTAAAGAGGGATTTAGCACAGATACGCAGTATTTT. Translating it yields CACKEGFSTDTQYF.

This clonotype was recorded many times. DNA for the CDR3: TGTGCCAGCAGCCATCTAGAGGGGTTCGGGGAAGCCAAAAACATTCAGTACTTC. It encodes CASSHLEGFGEAKNIQYF. J is TRBJ2-4 and V is TRBV5-4; D is tentatively TRBD1 or TRBD2 (5 bases each). Deletions cut 4 bases from V and 0 bases from J, with 20 bases between. The CDR3 spans 18 residues. The germline CDR1 and CDR2 sequences are SGHNT and YYREEE (reference sequence).

This clonotype was observed many times. The chain is built from TRBV5-1 and TRBJ2-3; no firm D call. V lost 1 base to trimming and J lost 0 bases, with 9 bases between them. The germline V gene encodes CDR1 SGHRS and CDR2 YFSETQ. The CDR3 covers 15 residues. DNA for the CDR3: TGCGCCAGCAGCTTGACTACTATTAGCACAGATACGCAGTATTTT. This gives the protein CASSLTTISTDTQYF.

Worth noting for this clonotype: A much larger clone lies one base from this, so it may be a read error. The chain uses TRBV18 and TRBJ1-5, with D perhaps TRBD1 (6 bases). CDR3 length: 16 amino acids. Trimming stripped 4 bases from V and 7 bases from J, with 20 bases between. Germline values: CDR1 KGHSH, CDR2 LQKENI. The CDR3 nucleotides are TGTGCCAGCTCACTGGCAGCAGGAGGGGGGGAGCAGCCCCAGCATTTT. It is translated as CASSLAAGGGEQPQHF.